What follows are 2 T cell receptor beta chains derived from one specimen sequenced in a study of OX40 agonist ivuxolimab in advanced cancers. The assay was immunoSEQ multiplex PCR, and TCRdb's table has in-frame clones only and misses some. The table lists approximately 74,000 clones, 90% of them singletons. This specimen consisted of CD4+ or CD8+ T cells sorted from blood, obtained in a trial of the OX40 agonist ivuxolimab. The source of these receptors is an adult with an advanced solid tumor such as melanoma, head and neck, liver or kidney cancer.

CDR3 amino acids: CASSPLVNTGELFF. As DNA, the CDR3 is TGTGCCAGCAGCCCCCTAGTTAACACCGGGGAGCTGTTTTTT. The chain recombines TRBV14 with TRBJ2-2; D unresolved. This CDR3 has 14 residues. Germline V gives CDR1 SGHDN, CDR2 FVKESK. The V end was cut by 4 bases, the J end by 2 bases, with 8 bases between.

The J gene is TRBJ2-7, the V gene TRBV12-5, with a possible D match to TRBD1 (6 bases). Germline V gene lookup returns CDR1 LGHNT and CDR2 FRNRAP. The CDR3 has 13 amino acids. The V and J ends lost 8 bases and 3 bases respectively, with 14 bases between them. CDR3: CASRLGAGYEQYF. As DNA, the CDR3 is TGTGCTAGTCGATTGGGGGCGGGCTACGAGCAGTACTTC. The full variable domain, with the rest looked up from reference TRBV12-5 and TRBJ2-7, is DARVTQTPRHKVTEMGQEVTMRCQPILGHNTVFWYRQTMMQGLELLAYFRNRAPLDDSGMPKDRFSAEMPDATLATLKIQPSEPRDSAVYFCASRLGAGYEQYFGPGTRLTVT.